Listed below are T cell receptor beta chains from one sample, sequenced in a study of beta chain features in type 1 diabetes. The protocol was immunoSEQ multiplex PCR, while the TCRdb copy is restricted to in-frame clones and leaves out a portion. The profile shows roughly 350,000 clones, over 9% of them singletons. Sequences were obtained from central memory CD4+ T cells from blood. Receptors originate from a man aged 25 to 40 with type 1 diabetes. Both conserved end residues are part of each CDR3. A D gene is named only where the DNA matches it firmly. Size is stated for part of the rows, as once, few or many counts, or as a class when the clone is expanded.

J gene: TRBJ2-5
V gene: TRBV28
D gene: -
clone size: few
CDR3 DNA: TGTGCCAGCAGTTCCCCTACAGGGTTCCGCGAGACCCAGTACTTC
CDR3 protein: CASSSPTGFRETQYF

J gene: TRBJ1-2
V gene: TRBV25-1
D gene: -
clone size: -
CDR3 DNA: TGTGCCAGCAGTGAATCCAGGGACCTCTATGGCTACACCTTC
CDR3 protein: CASSESRDLYGYTF

J gene: TRBJ2-4
V gene: TRBV6-6
D gene: -
clone size: few
CDR3 DNA: TGTGCCAGCAGTTACCTCTGGGGGTCCAAAAACATTCAGTACTTC
CDR3 protein: CASSYLWGSKNIQYF

J gene: TRBJ2-7
V gene: TRBV11-3
D gene: -
clone size: -
CDR3 DNA: TGTGCCAGCAGCTTAGGAGGGTGGGAGCAGTACTTC
CDR3 protein: CASSLGGWEQYF

J gene: TRBJ2-1
V gene: TRBV7-2
D gene: TRBD2
clone size: few
CDR3 DNA: TGTGCCAGCAGCCCGGACTTGCGGGAGTACAATGAGCAGTTCTTC
CDR3 protein: CASSPDLREYNEQFF

J gene: TRBJ2-7
V gene: TRBV28
D gene: -
clone size: few
CDR3 DNA: TGTGCCAGCAATTCAATCGGAGCCTTCTACGAGCAGTACTTC
CDR3 protein: CASNSIGAFYEQYF

J gene: TRBJ2-7
V gene: TRBV27
D gene: -
clone size: few
CDR3 DNA: TGTGCCAGCAGTTTCTTCGAGGGATACGAGCAGTACTTC
CDR3 protein: CASSFFEGYEQYF

J gene: TRBJ1-2
V gene: TRBV5-1
D gene: -
clone size: -
CDR3 DNA: TGCGCCAGCAGCTTGGGGGGAGGCCCAACTAACTATGGCTACACCTTC
CDR3 protein: CASSLGGGPTNYGYTF

J gene: TRBJ2-1
V gene: TRBV27
D gene: TRBD1
clone size: -
CDR3 DNA: TGTGCCAGCAGTTCACGGACAGGTGGATACTACAATGAGCAGTTCTTC
CDR3 protein: CASSSRTGGYYNEQFF

J gene: TRBJ2-4
V gene: TRBV2
D gene: TRBD1
clone size: many
CDR3 DNA: TGTGCCAGCAGTGGACAGGGAATAGCCAAAAACATTCAGTACTTC
CDR3 protein: CASSGQGIAKNIQYF

J gene: TRBJ2-1
V gene: TRBV11-3
D gene: -
clone size: few
CDR3 DNA: TGTGCCAGCAGCCCGCAGGGATCGAATGAGCAGTTCTTC
CDR3 protein: CASSPQGSNEQFF

J gene: TRBJ2-3
V gene: TRBV5-1
D gene: -
clone size: few
CDR3 DNA: TGTGCCAGCAGCTTGGTTGGGCCAAGCACAGATACGCAGTATTTT
CDR3 protein: CASSLVGPSTDTQYF

J gene: TRBJ1-1
V gene: TRBV5-6
D gene: TRBD1
clone size: -
CDR3 DNA: TGTGCCAGCAGCCCTCGACAGGGTAAGTGGAACACTGAAGCTTTCTTT
CDR3 protein: CASSPRQGKWNTEAFF

J gene: TRBJ1-4
V gene: TRBV25-1
D gene: -
clone size: few
CDR3 DNA: TGTGCCAGCAGTGAATCGGGAAAGCGGGAAAAACTGTTTTTT
CDR3 protein: CASSESGKREKLFF

J gene: TRBJ1-2
V gene: TRBV4-1
D gene: -
clone size: -
CDR3 DNA: TGCGCCAGCAGCCACCCCGGGGCAGGGCACTATGGCTACACCTTC
CDR3 protein: CASSHPGAGHYGYTF

J gene: TRBJ2-7
V gene: TRBV27
D gene: -
clone size: few
CDR3 DNA: TGTGCCACCAGAACTGGACAGAACTCCATCGAGCAGTACTTC
CDR3 protein: CATRTGQNSIEQYF

J gene: TRBJ1-4
V gene: TRBV11-2
D gene: -
clone size: few
CDR3 DNA: TGTGCCAGCAGTACAGGGTCCACTGAAAAACTGTTTTTT
CDR3 protein: CASSTGSTEKLFF

J gene: TRBJ2-3
V gene: TRBV5-1
D gene: TRBD1
clone size: few
CDR3 DNA: TGCGCCAGCAGCCTAGAGCCCACAGGGGGTGTAGATACGCAGTATTTT
CDR3 protein: CASSLEPTGGVDTQYF

J gene: TRBJ1-2
V gene: TRBV6-1
D gene: TRBD1
clone size: -
CDR3 DNA: TGTGCCAGCAGTGCCCAGGAGACAGGGAGGTACTATGGCTACACCTTC
CDR3 protein: CASSAQETGRYYGYTF

J gene: TRBJ2-4
V gene: TRBV5-4
D gene: -
clone size: few
CDR3 DNA: TGTGCCAGCAGCTTGGAACTTCAAAACATTCAGTACTTC
CDR3 protein: CASSLELQNIQYF

J gene: TRBJ2-1
V gene: TRBV28
D gene: -
clone size: few
CDR3 DNA: TGTGCCAGCAGTCTTACTAGAGACAATGAGCAGTTCTTC
CDR3 protein: CASSLTRDNEQFF

J gene: TRBJ2-2
V gene: TRBV6-1
D gene: -
clone size: -
CDR3 DNA: TGTGCCAGCACCTTCACAGGGTACGGGGAGCTGTTTTTT
CDR3 protein: CASTFTGYGELFF

J gene: TRBJ1-2
V gene: TRBV30
D gene: TRBD1
clone size: few
CDR3 DNA: TGTGCCTTCGTGCGGACAGGGCTCACCTCCTATGGCTACACCTTC
CDR3 protein: CAFVRTGLTSYGYTF

J gene: TRBJ2-7
V gene: TRBV5-1
D gene: -
clone size: few
CDR3 DNA: TGCGCCAGCAGCTTGGTATCGCAGGGGACCTACGAGCAGTACTTC
CDR3 protein: CASSLVSQGTYEQYF

J gene: TRBJ1-1
V gene: TRBV14
D gene: -
clone size: many
CDR3 DNA: TGTGCCAGCACCACATTGATGGGGGAAGCTTTCTTT
CDR3 protein: CASTTLMGEAFF

J gene: TRBJ2-7
V gene: TRBV6-1
D gene: -
clone size: -
CDR3 DNA: TGTGCCAGCAGTGAAAGTTGGGACAACATCTACGAGCAGTACTTC
CDR3 protein: CASSESWDNIYEQYF

J gene: TRBJ1-2
V gene: TRBV7-2
D gene: TRBD1
clone size: -
CDR3 DNA: TGTGCCAGCAGCTTGCCCGGGACAGTCTATGGCTACACCTTC
CDR3 protein: CASSLPGTVYGYTF

J gene: TRBJ2-3
V gene: TRBV11-1
D gene: TRBD2
clone size: many
CDR3 DNA: TGTGCCAGCAGCCTCGAACTAGCGGAGCGCACAGATACGCAGTATTTT
CDR3 protein: CASSLELAERTDTQYF